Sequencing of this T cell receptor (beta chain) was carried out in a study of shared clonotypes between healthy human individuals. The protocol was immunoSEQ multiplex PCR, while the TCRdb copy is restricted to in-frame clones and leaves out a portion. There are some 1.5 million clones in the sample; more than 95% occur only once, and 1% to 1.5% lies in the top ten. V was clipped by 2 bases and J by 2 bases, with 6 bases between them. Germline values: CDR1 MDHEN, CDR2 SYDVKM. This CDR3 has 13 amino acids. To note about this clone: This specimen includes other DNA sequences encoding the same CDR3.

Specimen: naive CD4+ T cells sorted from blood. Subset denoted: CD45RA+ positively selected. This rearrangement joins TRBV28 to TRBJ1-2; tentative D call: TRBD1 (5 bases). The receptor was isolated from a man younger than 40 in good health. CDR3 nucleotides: TGTGCCAGCAGTTTACAGGGCAACTATGGCTACACCTTC. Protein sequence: CASSLQGNYGYTF.